The T cell receptor beta chain described here comes from a study of kidney transplant recipient with SARS-CoV-2 infection. TCRdb re-called the reads with MiXCR, one entry per CDR3 protein. This table has 250,000 or so distinct CDR3 sequences, under 30% appearing once. CDR1 is SGHRS, CDR2 YFSETQ, per germline. Trimming shortened V by 5 bases and J by 4 bases, and 14 bases separated the two germline ends. The CDR3 totals 14 residues. The sample consisted of a blood sample, taken at baseline and on day 111 from a kidney transplant recipient. The V and J genes are TRBV5-1 and TRBJ2-3; no clear D. The receptor was isolated from a young adult male patient who had COVID-19 and was a kidney transplant recipient. The graft donor may have contributed some T cells. The CDR3 DNA is TGCGCCAGCAGAGAGGTGGCTGGCGCAGATACGCAGTATTTT. It is translated as CASREVAGADTQYF.